The T cell receptor (beta chain) described here comes from a study of beta chain features in type 1 diabetes. General study findings and limits: Within each of all four CD4+ subsets, Type 1 diabetes patients had TCRB CDR3s that were moderately but significantly shorter.

This clone occurred a few times. As yet, its antigen is unknown. Stem cell-like memory, regulatory, central memory and naive CD4+ cells were sorted via CD45RO/CCR7/CD25/CD127/CD95/CD27. The authors reverse transcribed all of the isolated RNA, so sequencing captured expressed TCRB transcripts. The assay was immunoSEQ multiplex PCR, and TCRdb's table has in-frame clones only and misses some. The sample lists a few hundred thousand clones, over 8.5% occurring once. The TCR comes from a man aged 25 to 45 with type 1 diabetes. Sequenced sample: central memory CD4+ T cells from blood.

CDR3 DNA sequence: TGTGCCAGCAGCTTGGGAGAACGGGGGTTTACGCAGTATTTT. This sequence encodes CASSLGERGFTQYF. The chain couples TRBV5-6 to TRBJ2-3, with D possibly TRBD2 on 6 matching bases. V gave up 0 bases and J gave up 8 bases, with 13 bases separating them. The CDR3 is 14 amino acids. Looked up from germline, CDR1 is SGHDT and CDR2 is YYEEEE.